These 27 T cell receptor beta chains share one sample of origin, sequenced in a study of Ad26.COV2.S vaccination and SARS-CoV-2 variants. TCRdb's copy holds only in-frame clones and misses some; the assay was immunoSEQ multiplex PCR. The sample comprises roughly 180,000 clones, roughly nine tenths of which are singletons, and more than 4.5% rests with the top ten. This specimen was peripheral blood, taken after recovery from COVID-19. These receptors all stem from a human donor who had recovered from COVID-19.

The chain uses TRBV28 and TRBJ2-7, with no clear D. CDR1 MDHEN and CDR2 SYDVKM come from the germline V gene. V lost 8 bases and J lost 0, with 17 bases in between. This CDR3 is built from 15 residues. This chain's CDR3 is CASHVAGESSYEQYF. CDR3 DNA: TGTGCCAGCCATGTGGCAGGCGAAAGCTCCTACGAGCAGTACTTC.

This rearrangement joins TRBV25-1 to TRBJ1-2, with a weak D call TRBD1 (6 bases). Trimming stripped 2 bases from V and 6 bases from J, with 16 bases between. The germline V gene encodes CDR1 MGHDK and CDR2 SYGVNS. This CDR3 region has 15 residues. This CDR3 is CASSEGLGARNGYTF. As DNA, the CDR3 is TGTGCCAGCAGTGAAGGATTGGGGGCAAGGAATGGCTACACCTTC.

This clone has ten or more counts. The chain carries TRBV12-3 or TRBV12-4 and TRBJ1-1; no reliable D call. V lost 3 bases and J 2 bases, leaving 4 bases between the germline ends. This CDR3 has 12 residues. CDR3 amino acids: CASSLGNTEAFF. For the CDR3, the DNA is TGTGCCAGCAGTTTGGGAAACACTGAAGCTTTCTTT.

This chain uses TRBV4-1 with TRBJ1-5; the D is unclear. CDR1 and CDR2 from the germline V gene are MGHRA and YSYEKL. This CDR3 has 15 residues. Deletions cut 4 bases from V and 0 bases from J, with 10 bases between. CDR3 protein: CASSPGLTSNQPQHF. The CDR3 DNA sequence: TGCGCCAGCAGCCCTGGACTGACTAGCAATCAGCCCCAGCATTTT.

V is TRBV7-3 and J is TRBJ2-6; D gene uncertain. V lost 4 bases and J 0 bases, leaving 10 bases between the germline ends. CDR1 and CDR2 from the germline V gene are SGHTA and FQGTGA. This CDR3 has 16 amino acids. CDR3 sequence (DNA): TGTGCCAGCAGCTCACCACACCACTCTGGGGCCAACGTCCTGACTTTC. Its translation: CASSSPHHSGANVLTF.

The rearrangement joins TRBV4-2 to TRBJ2-3; 10 bases agree with TRBD2. The CDR3 length is 17 residues. Trimming took 7 bases from V and 1 from J; bases not matched to a gene: 11. Germline loops: CDR1 LGHNA, CDR2 YNFKEQ. The CDR3 spells CASNALLGTSGTDTQYF. The CDR3, as DNA: TGTGCCAGCAACGCCCTACTGGGGACTAGCGGCACAGATACGCAGTATTTT.

This chain uses TRBV6-2 or TRBV6-3 with TRBJ2-7; D not resolved. CDR3 size: 13 residues. V dropped 4 bases and J dropped 5 bases, with 12 bases sitting between them. CDR1 is MNHEY, CDR2 SVGEGT, per germline. This CDR3 is CASSWPGTDEQYF. DNA of the CDR3: TGTGCCAGCAGTTGGCCAGGAACCGACGAGCAGTACTTC.

The CDR3 DNA reads TGTGCCAGCAGCCAAGACAGGGGCCATGGCTACACCTTC. Its protein product is CASSQDRGHGYTF. The J gene is TRBJ1-2, the V gene TRBV3-1 (or the pseudogene TRBV3-2); D is perhaps TRBD1 (6 bases). This CDR3 comprises 13 residues. Germline-derived CDR1 and CDR2 are LGHDT and YNNKEL (reference sequence). Trimming removed 0 bases from V and 6 bases from J, with 8 bases in between.

The rearrangement uses TRBV11-2 and TRBJ2-7; 12 bases align to TRBD2. V dropped 4 bases and J dropped 8; count of bases not matched to a gene: 12. In germline, CDR1 is SGHAT, CDR2 FQNNGV. The CDR3 is 16 amino acids. The CDR3 is CASSSLRLAGARKQYF. The CDR3 DNA is TGTGCCAGCAGCTCCCTTAGACTAGCGGGAGCGCGAAAGCAGTACTTC.

The genes are TRBV6-5 and TRBJ1-5; D not resolved. Per the germline V gene, CDR1 is MNHEY and CDR2 is SVGAGI. CDR3 size: 10 residues. V was cut by 8 bases and J by 9 bases, with 8 bases left in between. CDR3 in amino acids: CASGVGPQHF. CDR3 coding DNA: TGTGCCAGCGGGGTCGGGCCCCAGCATTTT.

The V gene is TRBV28, the J gene TRBJ2-1; 7 bases are a match to TRBD1. This CDR3 has 13 residues. The germline V gene has CDR1 MDHEN and CDR2 SYDVKM. The V and J ends lost 6 bases and 8 bases, in that order; junction bases with no gene match: 7. The CDR3 DNA sequence: TGTGCCAGCAGATCCGGGACAGAGTATGAGCAGTTCTTC. This sequence encodes CASRSGTEYEQFF.

The chain combines TRBV11-3 with TRBJ2-3; D may be TRBD1 or TRBD2 (5 bases each). The V and J ends lost 1 base and 1 base respectively, with 15 bases between them. The CDR3 runs 17 residues. Germline lookup yields CDR1 SGHNT and CDR2 YENEEA. The CDR3 DNA reads as TGTGCCAGCAGCTTAGCCCCAGAGGTGGGGGGCACAGATACGCAGTATTTT. It specifies CASSLAPEVGGTDTQYF.

This chain uses TRBV7-3 with TRBJ2-1; 8 nucleotides line up with TRBD2. The germline CDR1 and CDR2 sequences are SGHTA and FQGTGA. V lost 5 bases and J lost 7; bases outside the gene matches: 10. There are 15 residues in the CDR3. CDR3 region: CASSITSGVGNEQFF. CDR3 sequence (DNA): TGTGCCAGCAGCATTACTAGCGGCGTAGGTAATGAGCAGTTCTTC.

A single count supports this clone. The chain is built from TRBV19 and TRBJ1-1; no definite D call. Trimming removed 7 bases from V and 1 base from J, with 19 bases in between. Germline CDR1 LNHDA, CDR2 SQIVND (reference sequence). The CDR3 loop spans 16 amino acids. CDR3 sequence reads: CASIPRVREQNTEAFF. The CDR3 DNA reads TGTGCCAGTATCCCTAGGGTACGAGAGCAGAACACTGAAGCTTTCTTT.

In this sample, this clone turned up once. The chain has TRBV12-3 or TRBV12-4 and TRBJ1-1; D unresolved. The CDR3 runs to 12 residues. V lost 5 bases to trimming and J lost 3 bases, with 7 bases between them. The chain's CDR3 is CASSRQDTEAFF. The CDR3, as DNA: TGTGCCAGCAGTCGTCAGGACACTGAAGCTTTCTTT.

In this sample, this clone turned up a few times. The rearrangement links TRBV5-1 to TRBJ2-2, with D unresolved. CDR3 size: 16 residues. Trimming removed 1 base from V and 0 bases from J, with 10 bases in between. The germline CDR1 and CDR2 sequences are SGHRS and YFSETQ. The CDR3 here is CASSLPGLSNTGELFF. As DNA, the CDR3 is TGCGCCAGCAGCTTGCCAGGCCTTTCGAACACCGGGGAGCTGTTTTTT.

The rearrangement links TRBV5-5 to TRBJ1-5, with D unclear. Germline CDR1 SGHKS, CDR2 YYEKEE (reference sequence). Trimming cost V 2 bases and J 7 bases, with 13 bases left between them. This CDR3 is 14 amino acids long. CDR3 in DNA: TGTGCCAGCAGCTTCGGACGGGCCGGGCAGCCCCAGCATTTT. Its translation: CASSFGRAGQPQHF.

V gene TRBV19 combines with J gene TRBJ2-7; TRBD2 matches at 7 bases. V shed 7 bases and J 2 bases; nucleotides not matched to a gene: 11. CDR1 is LNHDA, CDR2 SQIVND, per germline (reference sequence). This CDR3 contains 15 residues. CDR3 amino acids: CASTLRGSGAYEQYF. Here the CDR3 DNA reads TGTGCCAGTACCCTTCGGGGGAGCGGGGCCTACGAGCAGTACTTC.

This clone has just one count. The chain uses TRBV10-3 and TRBJ2-1; tentative D call: TRBD2 (6 bases). V gave up 2 bases and J gave up 5 bases, with 13 bases separating them. From germline, CDR1 is ENHRY and CDR2 SYGVKD. CDR3 length: 15 residues. CDR3 nucleotides: TGTGCCATCAGTGAGGCTAAGGGCGGGAACAATGAGCAGTTCTTC. Its translation is CAISEAKGGNNEQFF.

The chain has TRBV5-1 and TRBJ1-5; D unresolved. This CDR3 contains 13 residues. CDR1 and CDR2 (germline): SGHRS, YFSETQ. Trimming removed 0 bases at V and 7 bases at J, with 8 bases between. CDR3 in amino acids: CASSLEVDQPQHF. For the CDR3, the DNA is TGCGCCAGCAGCTTGGAGGTGGACCAGCCCCAGCATTTT.

This clone has more than one count but fewer than ten. The chain links TRBV19 to TRBJ2-7; perhaps D is TRBD1 or TRBD2 (5 bases each). V shed 3 bases and J shed 1 base, with 13 bases lying between them. In germline, CDR1 is LNHDA, CDR2 SQIVND (reference sequence). The CDR3 spans 15 residues. This chain's CDR3 is CASSISGGRSYEQYF. CDR3 DNA: TGTGCCAGTAGTATCAGTGGGGGTAGGTCCTACGAGCAGTACTTC. The full variable domain, with the rest looked up from reference TRBV19 and TRBJ2-7, is DGGITQSPKYLFRKEGQNVTLSCEQNLNHDAMYWYRQDPGQGLRLIYYSQIVNDFQKGDIAEGYSVSREKKESFPLTVTSAQKNPTAFYLCASSISGGRSYEQYFGPGTRLTVT.

The CDR3 is CASWGNLYEQYF. DNA for the CDR3: TGCGCCAGCTGGGGCAATTTATACGAGCAGTACTTC. This rearrangement joins TRBV10-2 to TRBJ2-7; D is perhaps TRBD1 (5 bases). The CDR3 is 12 residues long. V dropped 8 bases and J dropped 4 bases, with 12 bases sitting between them. Germline CDR1 WSHSY, CDR2 SAAADI.

The chain links TRBV30 to TRBJ2-7; possibly TRBD2 for D (7 bases). Trimming removed 1 base from V and 0 bases from J, with 10 bases in between. The CDR3 spans 14 residues. CDR1 is GTSNPN and CDR2 is SVGIG in the germline V gene (reference sequence). CDR3 DNA sequence: TGTGCCTGGAGTGAGGGGGGGCCCTCCTACGAGCAGTACTTC. Its protein product is CAWSEGGPSYEQYF.

The V and J genes are TRBV2 and TRBJ1-3; D is ambiguous. CDR1 is SNHLY, CDR2 FYNNEI, per germline. V was clipped by 6 bases and J by 1 base, with 10 bases between them. The CDR3 is 14 amino acids. CDR3 DNA: TGTGCCAGCAGCTCCCGTCGATCTGGAAACACCATATATTTT. It yields the protein CASSSRRSGNTIYF.

The CDR3 spells CASRSTGYGETQYF. The CDR3 DNA sequence: TGCGCCAGCAGGTCTACAGGGTATGGGGAGACCCAGTACTTC. This chain uses TRBV5-1 with TRBJ2-5; TRBD1 is a possible D gene (6 bases). The CDR3 length is 14 residues. CDR1 and CDR2 (germline): SGHRS, YFSETQ. Trimming pared 5 bases from V and 5 bases from J, leaving 16 bases between.

The CDR3 loop reads CASSLMGPFSGANVLTF. For the CDR3, the DNA is TGCGCCAGCAGCTTGATGGGTCCCTTCTCTGGGGCCAACGTCCTGACTTTC. The chain has TRBV5-1 and TRBJ2-6; D is undetermined. Per germline, CDR1 SGHRS and CDR2 YFSETQ. The CDR3 covers 17 residues. V shed 1 base and J shed 0 bases, with 11 bases lying between them.

V is TRBV28 and J is TRBJ2-3; D is unresolved. Germline V CDR1 and CDR2: MDHEN, SYDVKM. Trimming shortened V by 5 bases and J by 0 bases, and 12 bases separated the two germline ends. There are 15 residues in the CDR3. The DNA of the CDR3 is TGTGCCAGCAGTCCTTCCGGCTCTAGCACAGATACGCAGTATTTT. It specifies CASSPSGSSTDTQYF.